This T cell receptor beta chain originates from a study of blood T cell repertoires in COVID-19. Study details: The study drew acute and convalescent COVID-19 samples from the United States, Italy and Spain.

The germline V gene has CDR1 SGHKS and CDR2 YYEKEE (reference sequence). The CDR3 loop spans 12 amino acids. Trimming cost V 4 bases and J 5 bases, with 10 bases left between them. Clones were read by immunoSEQ multiplex PCR, and TCRdb kept only the in-frame ones, dropping some. The repertoire holds under 200,000 clones, with 70% to 90% as singletons. Allocation to cohorts depended on clinical history reported by the participants. Donors in Cohort 3 who had recovered were those with two negative PCRs, healthcare professional clearance, or resolution of their symptoms. This sequence joins TRBV5-5 and TRBJ2-7, with TRBD2 as a possible D gene (6 bases). The sample comprised PBMCs or T cells enriched from blood (not recorded which). This sequence was found in a woman between 50 and 59 years old who had recovered from COVID-19. CDR3 in DNA: TGTGCCAGCAGCCCCGGGGGTAACGAGCAGTACGTC. Encoded protein: CASSPGGNEQYV.